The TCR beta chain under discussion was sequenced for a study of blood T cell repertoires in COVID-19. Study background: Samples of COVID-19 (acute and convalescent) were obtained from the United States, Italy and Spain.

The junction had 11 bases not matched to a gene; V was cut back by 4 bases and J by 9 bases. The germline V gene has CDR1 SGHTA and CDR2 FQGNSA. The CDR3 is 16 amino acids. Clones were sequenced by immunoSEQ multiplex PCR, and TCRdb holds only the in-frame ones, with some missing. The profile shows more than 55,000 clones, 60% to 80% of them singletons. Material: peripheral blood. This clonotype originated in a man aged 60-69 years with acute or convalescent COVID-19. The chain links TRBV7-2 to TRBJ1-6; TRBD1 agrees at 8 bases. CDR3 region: CASSSQTGVSSSPLHF. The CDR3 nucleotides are TGTGCCAGCAGCTCCCAGACAGGGGTGAGCAGTTCACCCCTCCACTTT.